One T cell receptor (beta chain) is described in this entry. Its antigen is as yet unknown. The repertoire was sequenced with immunoSEQ multiplex PCR; TCRdb's copy has only in-frame clones and lacks some. The table includes approximately 2.4 million clones, around 95% detected once. The sample originates from a study of shared clonotypes between healthy human individuals. Study observations and caveats: Memory subsets generally showed smaller estimated richness than naive subsets did.

The germline gives CDR1 MDHEN, CDR2 SYDVKM. CDR3 size: 14 residues. The ends were cut back, 10 bases at V and 0 bases at J, with 13 bases in the middle. The V call is TRBV28, the J call TRBJ1-5; D is unclear. The TCR was taken from a man younger than 30 in good health. The sample taken for sequencing was naive CD4+ T cells sorted from blood. Subset noted: CD45RA+ positively selected. The chain's CDR3 is CATREPDSNQPQHF. CDR3 bases: TGTGCCACCCGGGAGCCCGATAGCAATCAGCCCCAGCATTTT.